The T cell receptor beta chain under discussion was sequenced for a study of T cells in Graves' hyperthyroidism and ophthalmopathy. The TCR beta CDR3 regions underwent amplification using RNA transcripts as the source. The HTBI primer set drove a first-round RT-PCR of the TCR CDR3. TCRdb independently ran MiXCR on the multiplex PCR reads; one entry per CDR3 protein. The sample yields under 400,000 distinct CDR3 sequences, approximately 25% seen once. Germline V gene data show CDR1 as KGHSH and CDR2 as LQKENI. V lost 3 bases and J 0 bases, leaving 12 bases between the germline ends. The CDR3 covers 16 residues. This clonotype was seen repeatedly, ten times or more.

The receptor's source is a man aged 50 or older with Graves' hyperthyroidism. The sequencing input was blood. The chain joins TRBV18 to TRBJ2-1; D remains ambiguous. As DNA, the CDR3 is TGTGCCAGCTCACCCCAAAGCCTGAGCTCCTACAATGAGCAGTTCTTC. The encoded protein is CASSPQSLSSYNEQFF.